Below are 30 T cell receptor beta chains sequenced from a single sample in a study of shared clonotypes between healthy human individuals. Using immunoSEQ multiplex PCR, the repertoire was profiled, and TCRdb retains in-frame clones only, with some absent. Of about 2 million clones in the sample, roughly 94% were seen once. Only CD45RO-negative cells positively selected for CCR7 counted as naive CD8 cells, so terminally differentiated effector memory CD45RA+ cells were excluded. Sequences were obtained from naive CD8+ T cells sorted from blood. The source of these receptors is a young man in good health.

V gene TRBV2 combines with J gene TRBJ2-1; D is possibly TRBD1 or TRBD2 (5 bases each). This CDR3 is built from 16 residues. Trimming removed 4 bases at V and 2 bases at J, with 15 bases between. Germline V lookup: CDR1 SNHLY, CDR2 FYNNEI. The CDR3 DNA sequence: TGTGCCAGCAGTGGATCTCTAGAGGGGACCTACAATGAGCAGTTCTTC. This codes for CASSGSLEGTYNEQFF. The full variable domain, completed using reference TRBV2 and TRBJ2-1, is EPEVTQTPSHQVTQMGQEVILRCVPISNHLYFYWYRQILGQKVEFLVSFYNNEISEKSEIFDDQFSVERPDGSNFTLKIRSTKLEDSAMYFCASSGSLEGTYNEQFFGPGTRLTVL.

V usage is TRBV9 and J usage is TRBJ1-2; maybe TRBD1 (6 bases). With 2 bases removed from V and 3 bases from J, the gap between germline ends came to 11 bases. CDR3 length equals 14 residues. Germline values: CDR1 SGDLS, CDR2 YYNGEE. The CDR3 is CASSVGRGDYGYTF. CDR3 DNA: TGTGCCAGCAGCGTCGGCAGGGGTGACTATGGCTACACCTTC.

The chain joins TRBV27 to TRBJ2-7; possibly TRBD1 for D (6 bases). Between the trimmed V and J ends, which lost 4 bases and 5 bases, there was a span of 15 bases. Germline V gene lookup returns CDR1 MNHEY and CDR2 SMNVEV (reference sequence). The CDR3 has 14 amino acids. The CDR3 here is CASSSRQDINEQYF. CDR3 DNA sequence: TGTGCCAGCAGTTCGAGACAGGATATCAACGAGCAGTACTTC.

The chain carries TRBV9 and TRBJ1-1, with 10 bases lining up with TRBD1. The V gene's germline CDR1 is SGDLS and CDR2 YYNGEE. With 4 bases clipped from V and 4 bases from J, the junction kept 4 bases outside the gene matches. The CDR3 totals 14 residues. This chain's CDR3 is CASSLRTGGTEAFF. CDR3 nucleotide sequence: TGTGCCAGCAGCTTAAGGACAGGGGGCACTGAAGCTTTCTTT.

Comments on this clone: Other DNA sequences from this sample encode an identical CDR3 as well. The rearrangement links TRBV5-8 to TRBJ2-7, with unresolved D. The V gene lost 0 bases and the J gene lost 4 bases, with 8 bases spanning the gap. The CDR3 is made up of 13 amino acids. Germline V gene lookup returns CDR1 SGHTS and CDR2 YDEGEE. The CDR3 region is CASSLEGGYEQYF. The DNA of the CDR3 is TGTGCCAGCAGCTTGGAAGGCGGATACGAGCAGTACTTC. Combining the CDR3 with reference TRBV5-8 and TRBJ2-7 gives the whole variable domain EAGVTQSPTHLIKTRGQQATLRCSPISGHTSVYWYQQALGLGLQFLLWYDEGEERNRGNFPPRFSGRQFPNYSSELNVNALELEDSALYLCASSLEGGYEQYFGPGTRLTVT.

This clone was seen just once. V gene TRBV28 combines with J gene TRBJ2-5; a weak D match, TRBD2 (6 bases). The germline gives CDR1 MDHEN, CDR2 SYDVKM. CDR3 length: 17 residues. With 7 bases removed from V and 1 base from J, the gap between germline ends came to 22 bases. The CDR3 reads CASMIGTPAVGQETQYF. CDR3 bases: TGTGCCAGCATGATCGGGACTCCGGCGGTTGGCCAAGAGACCCAGTACTTC.

This chain joins TRBV9 and TRBJ2-2; 9 nucleotides align to TRBD1. Germline assignment: CDR1 SGDLS and CDR2 YYNGEE. J lost 4 bases, V lost 2 bases, and 12 bases had no gene match. The CDR3 contains 18 residues. The CDR3 region is CASSVGRMDRGPTGELFF. The CDR3 DNA reads TGTGCCAGCAGCGTTGGGAGAATGGACAGGGGTCCCACCGGGGAGCTGTTTTTT.

The chain links TRBV7-9 to TRBJ2-1; D is uncertain. Germline CDR1 SEHNR, CDR2 FQNEAQ (reference sequence). V was pared by 5 bases and J by 3 bases, with 11 bases between. The CDR3 totals 14 residues. The CDR3 loop is CASSPPAIYNEQFF. The CDR3 nucleotides are TGTGCCAGCAGCCCGCCGGCCATCTACAATGAGCAGTTCTTC.

The chain recombines TRBV5-5 with TRBJ2-1, with a tentative D call TRBD1 (6 bases). The CDR3 is 11 residues long. Between the trimmed V and J ends, which lost 5 bases and 14 bases, there was a span of 14 bases. Germline V gene lookup returns CDR1 SGHKS and CDR2 YYEKEE (reference sequence). The CDR3 DNA reads as TGTGCCAGCAGAGCCGACAGGTCCGAGTTCTTC. This translates into CASRADRSEFF.

The genes are TRBV19 and TRBJ1-5; perhaps TRBD1 as D (6 bases). V lost 3 bases, J lost 7 bases, and 13 bases lay in between. Germline lookup yields CDR1 LNHDA and CDR2 SQIVND (reference sequence). The CDR3 length is 14 residues. The DNA for the CDR3 is TGTGCCAGTAGTATGCCCCAGGGGATGCAGCCCCAGCATTTT. Translating it yields CASSMPQGMQPQHF.

V and J are TRBV7-9 and TRBJ1-1, with D perhaps matching TRBD1 (5 bases). CDR1 and CDR2 (germline): SEHNR, FQNEAQ (reference sequence). The CDR3 extends over 15 amino acids. V was cut by 4 bases and J by 7 bases, with 19 bases left in between. DNA for the CDR3: TGTGCCAGCAGCTCCGGTGGTGGGGGGACTCTTGAAGCTTTCTTT. Protein product: CASSSGGGGTLEAFF.

The chain employs TRBV4-3 and TRBJ2-2, with a weak D call TRBD2 (5 bases). Germline assignment: CDR1 LGHNA and CDR2 YSLEER. The length of the CDR3 is 12 residues. V shed 5 bases and J shed 6 bases, with 7 bases lying between them. As DNA, the CDR3 is TGCGCCAGCAGCGGCGGGCCCGGGGAGCTGTTTTTT. This sequence encodes CASSGGPGELFF.

The chain is built from TRBV11-3 and TRBJ2-3, with a tentative D call TRBD1 (5 bases). The CDR3 runs to 18 residues. The germline V gene encodes CDR1 SGHNT and CDR2 YENEEA. V lost 0 bases, J lost 0 bases, and 16 bases lay in between. The CDR3 DNA reads TGTGCCAGCAGCTTAGACCGGCCAGGGCTATCTAGCACAGATACGCAGTATTTT. Its translation is CASSLDRPGLSSTDTQYF.

V usage is TRBV4-3 and J usage is TRBJ1-1, with unresolved D. Trimming removed 0 bases at V and 1 base at J, with 6 bases between. Germline loops: CDR1 LGHNA, CDR2 YSLEER. This CDR3 region has 14 residues. CDR3 sequence reads: CASSQDIGNTEAFF. The CDR3 DNA reads as TGCGCCAGCAGCCAAGACATAGGGAACACTGAAGCTTTCTTT.

The V gene is TRBV7-9, the J gene TRBJ2-5, with TRBD2 as a possible D gene (6 bases). Germline V lookup: CDR1 SEHNR, CDR2 FQNEAQ (reference sequence). The V and J ends lost 6 bases and 1 base respectively, with 12 bases between them. This CDR3 region has 14 residues. In DNA, the CDR3 is TGTGCCAGCAGTCGGACTACCGTCCAAGAGACCCAGTACTTC. Encoded protein: CASSRTTVQETQYF.

The V gene is TRBV30, the J gene TRBJ1-6; no clear D gene. V lost 1 base, J lost 0 bases, and 10 bases lay in between. The CDR3 runs 16 residues. The germline CDR1 and CDR2 sequences are GTSNPN and SVGIG (reference sequence). The CDR3 DNA reads as TGTGCCTGGAGTGCCAAGCCCCTCTCCTATAATTCACCCCTCCACTTT. Translation gives CAWSAKPLSYNSPLHF.

This clone was picked up one time. The chain recombines TRBV4-1 with TRBJ2-7; 13 positions match TRBD2. The germline V gene encodes CDR1 MGHRA and CDR2 YSYEKL. The length of the CDR3 is 15 residues. V was pared by 4 bases and J by 4 bases, with 4 bases of the junction left unmatched. Here the CDR3 DNA reads TGCGCCAGCAGCCTCGAGGGACTAGCGGGATACGAGCAGTACTTC. This encodes CASSLEGLAGYEQYF.

Turning to this clone: Within the sample, other DNA sequences also encode this same CDR3. The genes are TRBV2 and TRBJ2-7, with no clear D. Trimming left V 6 bases short and J 3 bases short, with 3 bases between. The germline V gene encodes CDR1 SNHLY and CDR2 FYNNEI. This CDR3 comprises 10 residues. CDR3 amino acids: CASSVYEQYF. The CDR3 DNA follows: TGTGCCAGCAGCGTCTACGAGCAGTACTTC.

V usage is TRBV9 and J usage is TRBJ2-2; the D call may be TRBD1 or TRBD2 (5 bases each). The V and J ends lost 6 bases and 6 bases respectively, with 15 bases between them. Per germline, CDR1 SGDLS and CDR2 YYNGEE. This CDR3 is built from 14 residues. The CDR3 here is CASNLFRDAGELFF. The CDR3 DNA follows: TGTGCCAGCAACCTATTCAGGGACGCCGGGGAGCTGTTTTTT. The full variable domain, its missing parts supplied by reference TRBV9 and TRBJ2-2, is DSGVTQTPKHLITATGQRVTLRCSPRSGDLSVYWYQQSLDQGLQFLIQYYNGEERAKGNILERFSAQQFPDLHSELNLSSLELGDSALYFCASNLFRDAGELFFGEGSRLTVL.

The chain has TRBV5-1 and TRBJ1-1; D is unclear. This CDR3 has 12 residues. Germline V lookup: CDR1 SGHRS, CDR2 YFSETQ. Trimming removed 2 bases from V and 8 bases from J, with 10 bases in between. The CDR3 DNA follows: TGCGCCAGCAGCTTTGACACTCTCGAAGCTTTCTTT. Its translation: CASSFDTLEAFF.

For this clone: The sample has other DNA sequences that encode this CDR3 too. V gene TRBV4-3 combines with J gene TRBJ2-2; D uncertain. Germline-derived CDR1 and CDR2 are LGHNA and YSLEER. The CDR3 contains 12 residues. Trimming took 3 bases from V and 6 from J, leaving 5 bases between them. The CDR3 sequence: CASSHTSGELFF. The CDR3 region has the DNA TGCGCCAGCAGCCATACATCCGGGGAGCTGTTTTTT.

The rearrangement uses TRBV2 and TRBJ1-1; 7 nucleotides agree with TRBD1. CDR1 and CDR2 (germline): SNHLY, FYNNEI. This CDR3 contains 11 residues. V trimming: 8 bases; J trimming: 7 bases; junction bases outside the gene matches: 4. The CDR3 DNA is TGTGCCAGCCTCCGGACAGGTGAAGCTTTCTTT. Translated: CASLRTGEAFF.

The V gene is TRBV10-2, the J gene TRBJ2-1; tentative D call: TRBD1 (7 bases). Germline assignment: CDR1 WSHSY and CDR2 SAAADI. The CDR3 loop spans 16 amino acids. V shed 6 bases and J shed 4 bases, with 19 bases lying between them. CDR3 nucleotides: TGCGCCAGCAGGGCCCCAGGGGGGACCCTTTACAATGAGCAGTTCTTC. Translated, it gives CASRAPGGTLYNEQFF.

The V call is TRBV6-5, the J call TRBJ2-7; D is possibly TRBD1 (6 bases). Between the trimmed V and J ends, which lost 5 bases and 3 bases, there was a span of 11 bases. Germline CDR1 MNHEY, CDR2 SVGAGI. The CDR3 length is 13 residues. The CDR3 nucleotides are TGTGCCAGCAGTACGCTGGACAGCTACGAGCAGTACTTC. Translation: CASSTLDSYEQYF.

This chain links TRBV6-1 with TRBJ1-5, with D perhaps matching TRBD1 (5 bases). V gave up 0 bases and J gave up 0 bases, with 15 bases separating them. CDR1 is MNHNS and CDR2 is SASEGT in the germline V gene. This CDR3 is 18 amino acids long. CDR3 protein: CASSEAIWGLDSNQPQHF. The CDR3 bases are TGTGCCAGCAGTGAAGCGATCTGGGGCCTAGATAGCAATCAGCCCCAGCATTTT.

This chain connects TRBV9 to TRBJ2-1; D perhaps matches TRBD1 (6 bases). The length of the CDR3 is 15 residues. V was clipped by 0 bases and J by 1 base, with 8 bases between them. Germline CDR1 reads SGDLS; CDR2 reads YYNGEE. The CDR3 is CASSVGQVSYNEQFF. CDR3 DNA: TGTGCCAGCAGCGTAGGACAGGTTTCCTACAATGAGCAGTTCTTC.

Only a few counts were recorded for this clone. The chain links TRBV27 to TRBJ1-4; D is ambiguous. Deletions cut 5 bases from V and 7 bases from J, with 17 bases between. CDR3 length: 15 amino acids. CDR1 and CDR2 from the germline V gene are MNHEY and SMNVEV (reference sequence). CDR3 sequence reads: CASSHISKSSEKLFF. DNA for the CDR3: TGTGCCAGCAGTCACATTAGCAAGTCGAGTGAAAAACTGTTTTTT.

With respect to this clone: The same CDR3 is also encoded by other DNA sequences in this sample. This chain links TRBV27 with TRBJ2-7; 7 bases agree with TRBD2. Germline V CDR1 and CDR2: MNHEY, SMNVEV (reference sequence). The CDR3 has 13 residues. Germline trimming cut 5 bases from V and 3 bases from J; bases unmatched to any gene: 4. The CDR3: CASSTGTIYEQYF. The CDR3 coding sequence is TGTGCCAGCAGTACTGGGACTATCTACGAGCAGTACTTC.

This chain links TRBV19 with TRBJ2-3, with D uncertain. The V gene's germline CDR1 is LNHDA and CDR2 SQIVND (reference sequence). There are 13 residues in the CDR3. Trimming stripped 7 bases from V and 0 bases from J, with 8 bases between. This CDR3 reads CASTWDSTDTQYF. For the CDR3, the DNA is TGTGCCAGTACGTGGGATAGCACAGATACGCAGTATTTT.

V is TRBV27 and J is TRBJ2-1, with 8 bases fitting TRBD2. Germline lookup yields CDR1 MNHEY and CDR2 SMNVEV (reference sequence). This CDR3 is 14 amino acids long. V lost 3 bases to trimming and J lost 7 bases; unmatched junction nucleotides: 5. The CDR3 region is CASSFGGAPNEQFF. The CDR3 DNA reads TGTGCCAGCAGTTTCGGGGGGGCCCCGAATGAGCAGTTCTTC.